Listed here are 21 T cell receptor beta chains from one sample, sequenced in a study of cytomegalovirus exposure and HLA in healthy donors. With 60 Vbeta and 13 Jbeta primers, the PCR was carried out. Some clones are missing from TCRdb's copy, which holds only in-frame ones; the method was immunoSEQ multiplex PCR. The sample holds 140,000 to 150,000 clones; about 80% are singletons and the top ten take 1.5% to 2%. Specimen: PBMCs. Source of these receptors: a man aged 35 to 55 in good health and CMV-seronegative.

The chain couples TRBV7-2 to TRBJ1-6; TRBD1 matches 8 bases. Trimming cost V 2 bases and J 4 bases; bases outside gene matches: 10. CDR3 length equals 18 residues. CDR1 SGHTA and CDR2 FQGNSA come from the germline V gene. The CDR3 protein is CASSLPGTGSFYNSPLHF. The CDR3 DNA is TGTGCCAGCAGCTTACCCGGGACAGGCAGCTTTTATAATTCACCCCTCCACTTT.

The rearrangement links TRBV5-7 to TRBJ1-2, with TRBD1 matching 12 bases. TRBV5-7 is recorded as an ORF, its role being uncertain. The CDR3 length is 13 residues. The junction had 1 base not matched to a gene; V was cut back by 3 bases and J by 7 bases. In nucleotides, the CDR3 is TGTGCCAGCAGCTGGGACAGGGGGCCTGGCTACACCTTC. Protein product: CASSWDRGPGYTF.

This chain links TRBV6-5 with TRBJ2-1, with a possible D match to TRBD2 (7 bases). Between the trimmed V and J ends, which lost 8 bases and 7 bases, there was a span of 9 bases. The germline gives CDR1 MNHEY, CDR2 SVGAGI. CDR3 length equals 11 residues. The CDR3 nucleotides read TGTGCCAGCGGGGGGGCAAATGAGCAGTTCTTC. This gives the protein CASGGANEQFF.

This sequence joins TRBV6-4 and TRBJ2-1; 8 bases map to TRBD2. The CDR3 is 15 residues long. With V trimmed by 3 bases and J by 2 bases, 3 bases remained unmatched. Germline assignment: CDR1 MRHNA and CDR2 SNTAGT. The CDR3 spells CASSDTGGPYNEQFF. In nucleotides, the CDR3 is TGTGCCAGCAGTGATACGGGGGGGCCCTACAATGAGCAGTTCTTC.

The chain carries TRBV19 and TRBJ2-1, with a tentative D call TRBD2 (5 bases). CDR3 length: 14 residues. The germline V and J ends were trimmed by 6 bases and 6 bases, with 15 bases remaining between them. Germline loops: CDR1 LNHDA, CDR2 SQIVND (reference sequence). This CDR3 is CASRSRLAINEQFF. The CDR3 nucleotides are TGTGCCAGTAGATCTAGGCTAGCAATCAATGAGCAGTTCTTC.

The CDR3 region is CASSPPAGGGSYNEQFF. For the CDR3, the DNA is TGTGCCAGCAGTCCCCCAGCGGGAGGTGGGTCCTACAATGAGCAGTTCTTC. The chain has TRBV28 and TRBJ2-1, with 9 bases that match TRBD2. CDR3 size: 17 residues. The J segment lost 1 base and the V segment lost 5 bases, leaving 9 bases of the junction unmatched. Germline V gene data show CDR1 as MDHEN and CDR2 as SYDVKM.

With regard to this clone: This CDR3 is also generated by other DNA sequences in the sample. The chain has TRBV18 and TRBJ1-2, with TRBD1 identical over 10 bases. The CDR3 spans 15 residues. J lost 8 bases, V lost 3 bases, and 9 bases had no gene match. Germline V gene sequence: CDR1 KGHSH, CDR2 LQKENI. Here the CDR3 reads CASSPGQGNSGGYTF. Here the CDR3 DNA reads TGTGCCAGCTCACCGGGACAGGGGAACTCAGGGGGCTACACCTTC.

The chain joins TRBV5-5 to TRBJ1-3; TRBD1 is a possible D gene (6 bases). CDR3 length: 14 amino acids. Germline V gene data show CDR1 as SGHKS and CDR2 as YYEKEE (reference sequence). The germline V and J ends were trimmed by 4 bases and 4 bases, with 12 bases remaining between them. The chain's CDR3 is CASSLQGGGNTIYF. In nucleotides, the CDR3 is TGTGCCAGCAGCCTACAGGGTGGCGGAAACACCATATATTTT. The variable domain in full, completed from reference TRBV5-5 and TRBJ1-3, reads DAGVTQSPTHLIKTRGQQVTLRCSPISGHKSVSWYQQVLGQGPQFIFQYYEKEERGRGNFPDRFSARQFPNYSSELNVNALLLGDSALYLCASSLQGGGNTIYFGEGSWLTVV.

This clone came up a few times. This rearrangement joins TRBV19 to TRBJ1-5; 7 bases agree with TRBD1. CDR3 size: 17 residues. Per germline, CDR1 LNHDA and CDR2 SQIVND (reference sequence). Trimming removed 7 bases from V and 5 bases from J; junction bases left unmatched: 17. The CDR3 DNA reads TGTGCCAGTACGAAATCCAGAGGGGGCGAAAATCATCAGCCCCAGCATTTT. Protein sequence: CASTKSRGGENHQPQHF.

The genes are TRBV7-8 and TRBJ2-5, with TRBD2 as a possible D gene (6 bases). The germline V gene has CDR1 SGHVS and CDR2 FQNEAQ. V was shortened by 2 bases and J by 11 bases, with 21 bases between the two germline ends. This CDR3 contains 15 residues. The CDR3 loop reads CASSLLLADPGEQYF. The CDR3 nucleotides read TGTGCCAGCAGCTTATTATTAGCGGACCCCGGGGAGCAGTACTTC.

The chain joins TRBV28 to TRBJ1-1; 10 bases agree with TRBD1. This CDR3 has 15 residues. J was trimmed by 1 base and V by 3 bases; bases with no gene match: 2. Germline-derived CDR1 and CDR2 are MDHEN and SYDVKM. The CDR3 DNA follows: TGTGCCAGCAGTTTTAGGGACAGGGGGAACACTGAAGCTTTCTTT. It specifies CASSFRDRGNTEAFF.

The chain employs TRBV28 and TRBJ1-4; D gene uncertain. The germline CDR1 and CDR2 sequences are MDHEN and SYDVKM. V lost 6 bases and J 6 bases, leaving 11 bases between the germline ends. The CDR3 contains 13 residues. CDR3 amino acids: CASSPTRDEKLFF. The CDR3 nucleotides are TGTGCCAGCAGCCCGACCCGGGATGAAAAACTGTTTTTT.

This clone was found a few times. This chain uses TRBV10-2 with TRBJ2-5, with 7 bases fitting TRBD1. Losses at the gene ends were 3 bases for V and 1 base for J; bases not matched to a gene: 8. In germline, CDR1 is WSHSY, CDR2 SAAADI. The CDR3 runs 16 residues. The CDR3, as DNA: TGCGCCAGCAGTGATCTTCTCAGGGGGAGCCAAGAGACCCAGTACTTC. It specifies CASSDLLRGSQETQYF.

This clone was counted between two and nine times. J is TRBJ2-2 and V is TRBV4-3; 11 nucleotides align to TRBD2. CDR3 length equals 15 residues. Germline trimming cut 4 bases from V and 5 bases from J; bases unmatched to any gene: 3. In germline, CDR1 is LGHNA, CDR2 YSLEER. Here the CDR3 DNA reads TGCGCCAGCAGCCCTCGACTAGCGGGGACCGGGGAGCTGTTTTTT. This sequence encodes CASSPRLAGTGELFF.

The V gene is TRBV19, the J gene TRBJ1-4, with 8 bases lining up with TRBD1. V lost 9 bases, J lost 6 bases, and 9 bases stayed unmatched. The CDR3 runs to 14 residues. Germline CDR1 is LNHDA and CDR2 is SQIVND (reference sequence). CDR3 bases: TGTGCCAGCTACTCAGGACAGGGTTATGAAAAACTGTTTTTT. It yields the protein CASYSGQGYEKLFF. Full variable domain (missing parts from reference TRBV19 and TRBJ1-4): DGGITQSPKYLFRKEGQNVTLSCEQNLNHDAMYWYRQDPGQGLRLIYYSQIVNDFQKGDIAEGYSVSREKKESFPLTVTSAQKNPTAFYLCASYSGQGYEKLFFGSGTQLSVL.

V and J are TRBV5-1 and TRBJ2-5; the match to TRBD2 covers 7 bases. This CDR3 is built from 15 residues. The V segment lost 0 bases and the J segment 5 bases; nucleotides outside the gene matches: 7. Germline V gives CDR1 SGHRS, CDR2 YFSETQ. CDR3 in amino acids: CASSLAGGSKETQYF. The CDR3 bases are TGCGCCAGCAGCTTGGCCGGCGGGAGTAAGGAGACCCAGTACTTC.

The genes are TRBV1 and TRBJ2-3; the DNA was not compared with TRBD2, the D call given in the table. TRBV1 counts as a pseudogene. This CDR3 contains 14 residues. CDR3 nucleotides: TGCACCAGCAGCGGCGGGGGGATCACAGATACGCAGTATTTT. This codes for CTSSGGGITDTQYF.

This chain joins TRBV4-3 and TRBJ1-5; D not resolved. Trimming shortened V by 0 bases and J by 6 bases, and 6 bases separated the two germline ends. This CDR3 spans 13 amino acids. CDR1 is LGHNA and CDR2 is YSLEER in the germline V gene. As DNA, the CDR3 is TGCGCCAGCAGCCAAGAGGGAGTTCAGCCCCAGCATTTT. Its protein product is CASSQEGVQPQHF.

The V call is TRBV5-6, the J call TRBJ2-4; maybe TRBD1 (6 bases). V lost 2 bases to trimming and J lost 0 bases, with 12 bases between them. Germline loops: CDR1 SGHDT, CDR2 YYEEEE. There are 16 residues in the CDR3. CDR3 nucleotides: TGTGCCAGCAGCTTTGGACAGCCACGAGCCAAAAACATTCAGTACTTC. Amino acid sequence: CASSFGQPRAKNIQYF.

This chain joins TRBV6-5 and TRBJ1-1, with 10 bases lining up with TRBD1. Unmatched junction bases numbered 4, after V lost 4 bases and J lost 8 bases. Per the germline V gene, CDR1 is MNHEY and CDR2 is SVGAGI. The CDR3 has 13 residues. Written as DNA, the CDR3 is TGTGCCAGCAGTTCCGGGACAGGGGCCGAAGCTTTCTTT. Amino acid sequence: CASSSGTGAEAFF.

The gene calls are TRBV30 and TRBJ1-6; the D is unclear. Germline CDR1 reads GTSNPN; CDR2 reads SVGIG (reference sequence). This CDR3 contains 14 residues. CDR3 bases: TGTTCACTCAAGATAAAGGGTAGCGGTTCACCCCTCCACTTT. Protein product: CSLKIKGSGSPLHF.